The 10 T cell receptor delta chains listed next were all sequenced from one sample in a study of delta chains in infants with herpesvirus infections. Reverse transcription of PBMC RNA used primers specific for the gamma and delta chains. With CATT, TCRdb re-called clones from the RT-PCR reads. The table has 350 to 550 delta-chain clones, roughly 16% seen once; the top ten hold around half. Sequenced here: peripheral blood, sampled at time point 1 of longitudinal follow-up. These receptors were taken from a human donor who was a Ugandan infant, either HIV-exposed or HIV-unexposed (not recorded which).

With regard to this clone: One base separates it from a far larger clone, so it is likely a read error. The chain is built from TRDV1 and TRDJ1, with D unclear. V lost 1 base to trimming and J lost 7 bases, with 22 bases between them. Germline V gives CDR1 TSWWSYY, CDR2 QGS. The CDR3 runs to 17 residues. Here the CDR3 DNA reads TGTGCTCTTGGGGAACGGGCTTCTACGCCTGGTTACCGTAAACTCATCTTT. Protein product: CALGERASTPGYRKLIF.

Turning to this clone: The amino acid sequence in TCRdb belongs to a much larger clone and departs from this DNA's translation at residues 5 and 6, likely a sequencing read error; the sequence shown is translated from the DNA. This rearrangement joins TRDV2 to TRDJ3; TRDD3 aligns across 9 bases. TCRdb supplies no J gene; here it was assigned by aligning the nucleotide sequence to germline. Germline V CDR1 and CDR2: GEAIGNYY, EKD. Trimming removed 2 bases from V and 3 bases from J; junction bases left unmatched: 7. The CDR3 spans 18 residues. Here the CDR3 reads CACDSTGGPRWDTRQMFF. In nucleotides, the CDR3 is TGTGCCTGTGACAGTACTGGGGGACCCCGCTGGGACACCCGACAGATGTTTTTC.

This clone rates as medium-sized (0.01 to 0.1%). It may be a read error: a sequence one base away is much more abundant. The chain recombines TRDV2 with TRDJ2; 7 bases are a match to TRDD3. Germline assignment: CDR1 GEAIGNYY and CDR2 EKD. This CDR3 has 13 amino acids. The trim removed 0 bases at V and 7 bases at J, leaving 1 base unmatched. The CDR3 coding sequence is TGTGCCTGTGACACCTGGGGGAGAGCACAACTCTTCTTT. Protein: CACDTWGRAQLFF.

As to this clone: One base away lies a much larger clone, so this may be a sequencing read error. This chain links TRDV1 with TRDJ1; 7 nucleotides agree with TRDD2. After removal of 0 bases from V and 1 base from J, the junction contained 20 bases not matched to a gene. There are 21 residues in the CDR3. Germline V lookup: CDR1 TSWWSYY, CDR2 QGS. The CDR3 reads CALGELPAFLHVFYLTDKLIF. DNA of the CDR3: TGTGCTCTTGGGGAACTTCCCGCCTTCCTTCACGTGTTCTACCTCACCGATAAACTCATCTTT.

Of note for this clone: The protein in TCRdb stems from a much larger clone and differs at residue 4 from this DNA's translation, likely a read error; here the protein is translated from the DNA. J is TRDJ3 and V is TRDV2; TRDD3 aligns across 8 bases. In the absence of a J gene in TCRdb, the DNA was matched to germline to assign it here. The CDR3 length is 17 residues. Germline values: CDR1 GEAIGNYY, CDR2 EKD. The DNA of the CDR3 is TGTGCCTGTGGCACCTGGGGGAGCTCCTGGGACACCCGACAGATGTTTTTC. It is translated as CACGTWGSSWDTRQMFF.

Regarding this clone: This likely traces to a read error, being one base from a far larger clone. In the same sample, other DNA sequences code for this CDR3. The rearrangement uses TRDV2 and TRDJ3, with D possibly matching TRDD3 (5 bases). Since TCRdb gives no J gene, matching the DNA to germline was used here to assign it. CDR1 is GEAIGNYY, CDR2 EKD, per germline. Trimming stripped 3 bases from V and 0 bases from J, with 14 bases between. This CDR3 contains 18 residues. This chain's CDR3 is CACDGWLGDSWDTRQMFF. CDR3 DNA: TGTGCCTGTGACGGATGGCTGGGAGACTCCTGGGACACCCGACAGATGTTTTTC.

A remark on this clone: A single base is all that separates this from a far larger clone, so a read error is likely. The sample holds other DNA sequences that translate to the same CDR3. The V and J genes are TRDV2 and TRDJ3; 7 bases line up with TRDD3. Germline CDR1 GEAIGNYY, CDR2 EKD. V trimming: 2 bases; J trimming: 3 bases; junction bases outside the gene matches: 9. The CDR3 has 18 residues. CDR3 protein: CACDRPGGPRWDTRQMFF. As DNA, the CDR3 is TGTGCCTGTGACAGACCTGGGGGGCCCCGCTGGGACACCCGACAGATGTTTTTC.

This clone was detected only a few times. This likely stems from a read error, as it lies one base from a far larger clone. The J gene is TRDJ1, the V gene TRDV1, with D possibly being TRDD3 (10 bases). Trimming cost V 3 bases and J 0 bases, with 41 bases left between them. CDR1 TSWWSYY and CDR2 QGS come from the germline V gene. The CDR3 is made up of 25 amino acids. The CDR3 protein is CALGDPAFLRSRYWGIEGNTDKLIF. The DNA for the CDR3 is TGTGCTCTTGGGGACCCTGCCTTCCTACGATCTAGGTACTGGGGGATCGAGGGAAACACCGATAAACTCATCTTT.

With respect to this clone: The likely explanation is a read error, given a far larger clone one base away. Different DNA sequences within this sample yield the same CDR3. The chain carries TRAV29/DV5 and TRDJ1, with 13 bases matching TRDD3. Germline V gene data show CDR1 as NSMFDY and CDR2 as ISSIKDK. This CDR3 comprises 19 residues. The CDR3 loop reads CAASAENWGIRAYTDKLIF. CDR3 nucleotides: TGTGCAGCAAGCGCAGAGAACTGGGGGATACGAGCGTACACCGATAAGCTCATCTTT.

Turning to this clone: This likely traces to a read error, being one base from a far larger clone. The chain carries TRDV2 and TRDJ3; a weak D match, TRDD3 (6 bases). V lost 2 bases, J lost 0 bases, and 28 bases lay in between. This CDR3 is 23 amino acids long. Germline V gives CDR1 GEAIGNYY, CDR2 EKD. CDR3 in DNA: TGTGCCTGTGACAACGTACTGGTGGATACTCTACCCCTTAGCTCCTGGGACACCCGACAGATGTTTTTC. Its protein is CACDNVLVDTLPLSSWDTRQMFF.